A selection of T cell receptor beta chains follows, all from one sample in a study of graft-versus-host responses after intestinal transplantation. The protocol was immunoSEQ multiplex PCR, while the TCRdb copy is restricted to in-frame clones and leaves out a portion. The profile shows around 54,000 clones, under 95% of them singletons. The specimen comprised PBMCs, sampled 650 to 690 days after intestinal transplant. Receptors originate from a human patient who received an intestinal transplant, so some T cells may come from the graft donor. Each CDR3 is given with its conserved first and last residue. Each record gives: V gene, J gene, D gene, clone size, CDR3 DNA, CDR3 protein. D genes are given only for firm matches. Some rows mark clone size as missing; the rest say once, few, many or name a class of expanded clone.

>TRBV11-3|TRBJ2-5|NA|once
TGTGCCAGCAGCTTTCAAGAGACCCAGTACTTC
CASSFQETQYF
>TRBV2|TRBJ1-6|NA|few
TGTGCCAGCAGTGTAACGGAAGCGAGAAATTCACCCCTCCACTTT
CASSVTEARNSPLHF
>TRBV12-1|TRBJ2-7|NA|NA
TGTGCCAGCAGCTTTGCGGGACAGGGGAACTACGAGCAGTACTTC
CASSFAGQGNYEQYF
>TRBV5-6|TRBJ2-7|TRBD2|NA
TGTGCCAGCAGTTACGGGACTAGCGGTTACTACGAGCAGTACTTC
CASSYGTSGYYEQYF
>TRBV7-9|TRBJ1-2|NA|NA
TGTGCCAGCAGCCCAGTAGGAATTTATGGCTACACCTTC
CASSPVGIYGYTF
>TRBV7-3|TRBJ1-2|NA|NA
TGTGCCAGCAGCTTTGGAGGATTCTATGGCTACACCTTC
CASSFGGFYGYTF
>TRBV19|TRBJ2-3|TRBD2|NA
TGTGCCAGTAGGATACTAGCGGGGGGCTCAGATACGCAGTATTTT
CASRILAGGSDTQYF
>TRBV9|TRBJ1-2|TRBD1|NA
TGTGCCAGCAGCGCGACCGGGACAGGGATCAACTATGGCTACACCTTC
CASSATGTGINYGYTF
>TRBV5-5|TRBJ2-3|NA|NA
TGTGCCAGCAGCTTGGTCGGCGGTTACACAGATACGCAGTATTTT
CASSLVGGYTDTQYF
>TRBV4-2|TRBJ1-2|NA|NA
TGTGCCAGCAGCCAAGTTTTTAGGGACGAGGGGGAGTACTATGGCTACACCTTC
CASSQVFRDEGEYYGYTF
>TRBV18|TRBJ2-7|NA|NA
TGTGCCAGCTCACCACAGGGGAGCGAGCAGTACTTC
CASSPQGSEQYF
>TRBV5-1|TRBJ2-5|TRBD2|NA
TGCGCCAGCAGCTTGGGAAGCACTAGCGGGGGTGAGACCCAGTACTTC
CASSLGSTSGGETQYF
>TRBV5-1|TRBJ1-4|NA|NA
TGCGCCAGCAGCTTGACAGCGAGGAATGAAAAACTGTTTTTT
CASSLTARNEKLFF
>TRBV6-5|TRBJ2-7|TRBD2|NA
TGTGCCAGCAGACCCAGCGGGGGGCCAGGATACGAGCAGTACTTC
CASRPSGGPGYEQYF
>TRBV7-2|TRBJ1-3|NA|NA
TGTGCCAGCAGTCCCGATCCTGAGTCCTCTGGAAACACCATATATTTT
CASSPDPESSGNTIYF
>TRBV2|TRBJ2-7|NA|NA
TGTGCCAGCAGTGGTCTGCCGTACTACGAGCAGTACTTC
CASSGLPYYEQYF
>TRBV4-1|TRBJ2-1|NA|NA
TGCGCCAGCAGCCAAGATCTGGTAAGCGAGCAGTTCTTC
CASSQDLVSEQFF
>TRBV6-5|TRBJ2-7|NA|NA
TGTGCCAGCAGTTACTTGAGATCCTACGAGCAGTACTTC
CASSYLRSYEQYF
>TRBV6-6|TRBJ1-2|TRBD1|NA
TGTGCCAGCACCAGAGGGACAGGGGGCGCGGGAGGCTACACCTTC
CASTRGTGGAGGYTF
>TRBV7-8|TRBJ2-1|TRBD1|NA
TGTGCCAGCAGCTTAGGAGGGGGCGGCTACAATGAGCAGTTCTTC
CASSLGGGGYNEQFF
>TRBV19|TRBJ2-2|NA|NA
TGTGCCAGTAGTATTGGGGGTTTGGGCCGCACCGGGGAGCTGTTTTTT
CASSIGGLGRTGELFF
>TRBV16|TRBJ1-5|NA|large
TGTGCCAGCAGCGATTGGCGGGAATTTGGAGCCCAGCATTTT
CASSDWREFGAQHF
>TRBV9|TRBJ1-1|NA|NA
TGTGCCAGCAGCGTCGGGGATGGGGACACTGAAGCTTTCTTT
CASSVGDGDTEAFF
>TRBV30|TRBJ2-5|TRBD2|NA
TGTGCCTGGAAACTAGCGGGGGCTGGGACCCAGTACTTC
CAWKLAGAGTQYF
>TRBV10-3|TRBJ1-2|TRBD1|NA
TGTGCCATCAGTGATAGACAGGGGACCTATGGCTACACCTTC
CAISDRQGTYGYTF
>TRBV5-1|TRBJ1-2|NA|NA
TGCGCCAGCAGCCCTTCAGGCCCTAACTATGGCTACACCTTC
CASSPSGPNYGYTF
>TRBV6-5|TRBJ2-7|NA|NA
TGTGCCAGCATCGAGAGACCGGGGCCAGGCTACGAGCAGTACTTC
CASIERPGPGYEQYF
>TRBV5-1|TRBJ2-3|NA|NA
TGCGCCAGCAGCCGCAAGGTTGTGGATACGCAGTATTTT
CASSRKVVDTQYF
>TRBV7-9|TRBJ2-5|NA|NA
TGTGCCAGCAGCTTACGGCAGGGCCGGCAAGAGACCCAGTACTTC
CASSLRQGRQETQYF
>TRBV7-2|TRBJ1-2|TRBD1|NA
TGTGCCAGCAGCCCTAGGGGGCGGGGGTGGAATGGCTACACCTTC
CASSPRGRGWNGYTF
>TRBV27|TRBJ1-1|NA|few
TGTGCCAGCAGTTTTACAGGGAACACTGAAGCTTTCTTT
CASSFTGNTEAFF
>TRBV10-3|TRBJ1-2|NA|once
TGTGCCATCAGGGACTTTAAGGTCGACTATGGCTACACCTTC
CAIRDFKVDYGYTF
>TRBV6-1|TRBJ2-7|NA|once
TGTGCCAGCAGTGGACCCTACGAGCAGTACTTC
CASSGPYEQYF
>TRBV6-5|TRBJ1-2|NA|NA
TGTGCCAGCAGTTACTCCATGGGGGGCACCTATGGCTACACCTTC
CASSYSMGGTYGYTF
>TRBV5-6|TRBJ2-5|TRBD2|NA
TGTGCCAGCAGCTTGGTAGCGGGGGGGCAAGAGACCCAGTACTTC
CASSLVAGGQETQYF